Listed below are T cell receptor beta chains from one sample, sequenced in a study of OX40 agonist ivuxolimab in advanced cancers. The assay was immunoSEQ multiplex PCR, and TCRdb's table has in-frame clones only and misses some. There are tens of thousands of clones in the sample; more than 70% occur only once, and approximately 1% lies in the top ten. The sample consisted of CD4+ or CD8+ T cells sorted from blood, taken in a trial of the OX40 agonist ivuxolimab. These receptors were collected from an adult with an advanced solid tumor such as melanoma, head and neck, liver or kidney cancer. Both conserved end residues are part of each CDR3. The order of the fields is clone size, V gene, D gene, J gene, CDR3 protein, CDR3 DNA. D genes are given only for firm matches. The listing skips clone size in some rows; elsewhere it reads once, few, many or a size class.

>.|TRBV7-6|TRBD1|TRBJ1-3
CASSSQRTGSGNTIYF
TGTGCCAGCAGCTCTCAGAGGACAGGGTCTGGAAACACCATATATTTT
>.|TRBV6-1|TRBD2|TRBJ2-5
CATLSGGYQETQYF
TGTGCCACCCTTAGCGGGGGGTACCAAGAGACCCAGTACTTC
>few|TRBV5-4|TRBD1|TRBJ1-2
CASQATGGAPSYGYTF
TGTGCCAGCCAAGCAACAGGGGGTGCTCCCTCATATGGCTACACCTTC
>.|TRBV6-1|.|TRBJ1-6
CASSDRSSYNSPLHF
TGTGCCAGCAGTGACAGGAGCTCCTATAATTCACCCCTCCACTTT
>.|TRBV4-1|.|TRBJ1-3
CASSPRQAISGNTIYF
TGCGCCAGCAGCCCTCGACAGGCAATCTCTGGAAACACCATATATTTT
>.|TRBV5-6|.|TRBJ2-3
CASSTWTGRDTQYF
TGTGCCAGCAGCACCTGGACTGGGCGTGATACGCAGTATTTT
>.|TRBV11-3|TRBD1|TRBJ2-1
CASAKGASYNEQFF
TGTGCCAGCGCAAAGGGGGCATCCTACAATGAGCAGTTCTTC
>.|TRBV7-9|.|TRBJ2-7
CASSSGRAYEQYF
TGTGCCAGCAGCTCCGGACGGGCCTACGAGCAGTACTTC
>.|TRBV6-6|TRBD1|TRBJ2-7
CASRRDRVREQYF
TGTGCCAGCAGGAGGGACAGGGTGCGGGAGCAGTACTTC
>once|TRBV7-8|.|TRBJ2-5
CASSLFGGLGETQYF
TGTGCCAGCAGCTTATTTGGGGGGCTGGGGGAGACCCAGTACTTC
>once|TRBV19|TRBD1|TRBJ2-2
CASSLSGTGVATGELFF
TGTGCCAGTAGTTTGTCCGGGACAGGGGTAGCCACCGGGGAGCTGTTTTTT
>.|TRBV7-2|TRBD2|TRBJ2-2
CASSLAGLAGSYTGELFF
TGTGCCAGCAGCTTAGCGGGTCTAGCGGGGTCTTACACCGGGGAGCTGTTTTTT
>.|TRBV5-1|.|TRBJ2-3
CASSLGEWTDTQYF
TGCGCCAGCAGCTTGGGAGAGTGGACAGATACGCAGTATTTT
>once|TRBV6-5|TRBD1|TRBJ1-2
CASSVLRQGTGYTF
TGTGCCAGCAGCGTCCTTCGACAGGGGACTGGCTACACCTTC
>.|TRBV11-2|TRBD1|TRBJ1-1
CASSGGQLLNTEAFF
TGTGCCAGCAGCGGGGGACAGCTATTGAACACTGAAGCTTTCTTT
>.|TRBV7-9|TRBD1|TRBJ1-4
CASGLDRGGGEKLFF
TGTGCCAGCGGCCTCGACAGGGGCGGTGGTGAAAAACTGTTTTTT
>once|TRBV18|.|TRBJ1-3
CASSPARGYSGNTIYF
TGTGCCAGCTCACCAGCCAGGGGCTACTCTGGAAACACCATATATTTT
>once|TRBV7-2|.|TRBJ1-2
CASSSRGRGDGYTF
TGTGCCAGCAGCTCTAGAGGCAGGGGTGATGGCTACACCTTC
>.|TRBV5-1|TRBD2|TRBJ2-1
CASSLGLAGGDEQFF
TGCGCCAGCAGCTTAGGGCTAGCGGGTGGGGATGAGCAGTTCTTC
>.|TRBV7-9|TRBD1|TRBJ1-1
CASSPRGTGGGNTEAFF
TGTGCCAGCAGCCCGCGGGGGACAGGGGGCGGGAACACTGAAGCTTTCTTT
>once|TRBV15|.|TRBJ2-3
CATSRGQGLSDTQYF
TGTGCCACCAGCAGAGGGCAAGGTTTGTCAGATACGCAGTATTTT
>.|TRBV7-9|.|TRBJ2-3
CASSLRDVDTQYF
TGTGCCAGCAGCTTAAGGGATGTAGATACGCAGTATTTT
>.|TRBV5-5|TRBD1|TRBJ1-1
CASSLGTTGVNTEAFF
TGTGCCAGCAGCTTGGGAACGACAGGGGTGAACACTGAAGCTTTCTTT
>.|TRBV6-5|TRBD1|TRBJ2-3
CASSGGQGADTQYF
TGTGCCAGCAGTGGGGGACAGGGTGCAGATACGCAGTATTTT
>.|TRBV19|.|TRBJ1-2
CASNPRGTNYGYTF
TGTGCCAGCAACCCGCGGGGAACTAACTATGGCTACACCTTC
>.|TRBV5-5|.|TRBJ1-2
CASSLEGGYTF
TGTGCCAGCAGCTTGGAGGGTGGCTACACCTTC
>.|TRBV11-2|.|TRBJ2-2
CASSLDRVGGTGELFF
TGTGCCAGCAGCTTAGATCGGGTAGGGGGCACCGGGGAGCTGTTTTTT
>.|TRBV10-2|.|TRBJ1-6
CASRGDEKRNSPLHF
TGCGCCAGCAGAGGGGACGAGAAACGAAATTCACCCCTCCACTTT
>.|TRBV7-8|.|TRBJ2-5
CASSLGGRRHQETQYF
TGTGCCAGCAGCTTAGGGGGAAGACGCCACCAAGAGACCCAGTACTTC
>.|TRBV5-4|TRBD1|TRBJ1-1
CASSLALRTGGIGTTEAFF
TGTGCCAGCAGCTTGGCCCTACGGACAGGGGGTATCGGAACGACTGAAGCTTTCTTT
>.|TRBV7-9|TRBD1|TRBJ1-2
CASSPSQYRGQRGYTF
TGTGCCAGCAGCCCCTCCCAATACAGGGGGCAGCGCGGCTACACCTTC
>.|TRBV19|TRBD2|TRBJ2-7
CASSAGGLAAYEQYF
TGTGCCAGTAGCGCTGGGGGACTAGCGGCCTACGAGCAGTACTTC
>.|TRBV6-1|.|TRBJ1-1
CASSSLGGITFF
TGTGCCAGCAGCTCCCTGGGGGGGATTACTTTCTTT
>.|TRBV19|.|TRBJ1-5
CASSPKGWGQPQHF
TGTGCCAGTAGTCCTAAGGGCTGGGGGCAGCCCCAGCATTTT
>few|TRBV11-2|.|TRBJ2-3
CASSFQRSTDTQYF
TGTGCCAGCAGCTTCCAGAGGTCCACAGATACGCAGTATTTT
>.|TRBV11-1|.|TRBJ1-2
CASSPDRSNYGYTF
TGTGCCAGCAGTCCCGACAGGTCGAACTATGGCTACACCTTC
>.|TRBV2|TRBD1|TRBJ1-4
CASSEAGVRGGKLFF
TGTGCCAGCAGTGAAGCGGGGGTCAGGGGGGGAAAACTGTTTTTT
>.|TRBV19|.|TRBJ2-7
CASSIDLRYEQYF
TGTGCCAGTAGTATAGATCTAAGGTACGAGCAGTACTTC
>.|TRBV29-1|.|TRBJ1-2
CSADSTYGYTF
TGCAGCGCGGACAGTACCTATGGCTACACCTTC
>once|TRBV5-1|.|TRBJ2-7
CASSLNAGSSYEQYF
TGCGCCAGCAGCTTGAACGCAGGCTCGTCCTACGAGCAGTACTTC
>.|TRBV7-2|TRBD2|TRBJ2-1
CASSLGLAGGLNEQFF
TGTGCCAGCAGCTTAGGACTAGCGGGGGGGCTTAATGAGCAGTTCTTC
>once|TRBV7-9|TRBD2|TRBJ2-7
CASSGGTSGGPYEQYF
TGTGCCAGCAGCGGGGGGACTAGCGGGGGCCCCTACGAGCAGTACTTC
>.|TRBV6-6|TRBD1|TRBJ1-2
CASSKTGAYGYTF
TGTGCCAGCAGCAAGACAGGGGCCTATGGCTACACCTTC
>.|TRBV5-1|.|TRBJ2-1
CASSPRGELYNEQFF
TGCGCCAGCAGCCCCAGGGGGGAACTCTACAATGAGCAGTTCTTC
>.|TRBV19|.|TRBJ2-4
CASSTPGRGEAKNIQYF
TGTGCCAGTAGTACCCCGGGAAGGGGGGAAGCCAAAAACATTCAGTACTTC
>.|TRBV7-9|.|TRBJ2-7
CASSQDLEQYF
TGTGCCAGCAGCCAGGACCTAGAGCAGTACTTC
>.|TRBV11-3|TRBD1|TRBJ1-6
CASSSRTGRRNSPLHF
TGTGCCAGCAGCTCACGGACAGGGAGGCGCAATTCACCCCTCCACTTT
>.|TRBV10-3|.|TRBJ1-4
CAISESRAREKLFF
TGTGCCATCAGTGAGTCCCGGGCTAGGGAAAAACTGTTTTTT
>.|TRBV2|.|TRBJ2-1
CASNPPGHKNNEQFF
TGTGCCAGCAACCCACCGGGACATAAAAACAATGAGCAGTTCTTC
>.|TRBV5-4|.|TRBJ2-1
CASSPTGPSNEQFF
TGTGCCAGCAGCCCGACGGGTCCAAGCAATGAGCAGTTCTTC
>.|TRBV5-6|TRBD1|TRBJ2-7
CASHGQGIYEQYF
TGTGCCAGCCATGGACAGGGGATCTACGAGCAGTACTTC
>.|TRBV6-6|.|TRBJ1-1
CASSYYKNTEAFF
TGTGCCAGCAGTTACTACAAGAACACTGAAGCTTTCTTT